Each of the 19 T cell receptor beta chains below was sequenced from the same sample in a study of graft-versus-host responses after intestinal transplantation. Profiling relied on immunoSEQ multiplex PCR, and the TCRdb table lists in-frame clones only, not all of them. This table holds under 90,000 clones, 85% to 95% found once. Which antigens these TCRs recognize remains unknown. The sequenced sample was unstimulated CD4+ T cells sorted from spleen or lymph node cells, obtained before transplant. The source is a human donor who was the organ donor for an intestinal transplant.

Comment on this clone: Other DNA sequences in this specimen translate into the identical CDR3. The chain is built from TRBV18 and TRBJ2-2, with D perhaps TRBD1 (5 bases). Between the trimmed V and J ends, which lost 2 bases and 4 bases, there was a span of 11 bases. There are 15 residues in the CDR3. Germline V lookup: CDR1 KGHSH, CDR2 LQKENI. The CDR3 loop is CASSPSQGGTGELFF. DNA of the CDR3: TGTGCCAGCTCACCATCCCAGGGTGGCACCGGGGAGCTGTTTTTT.

V and J are TRBV6-1 and TRBJ1-1; D might be TRBD1 (6 bases). The CDR3 extends over 13 amino acids. V was trimmed by 6 bases and J by 1 base, leaving 9 bases between them. Germline CDR1 reads MNHNS; CDR2 reads SASEGT. Here the CDR3 reads CASRYRENTEAFF. In DNA, the CDR3 is TGTGCCAGCAGATACAGGGAGAACACTGAAGCTTTCTTT.

This chain uses TRBV5-4 with TRBJ2-7, with D perhaps matching TRBD2 (6 bases). Germline CDR1 SGHNT, CDR2 YYREEE (reference sequence). V was cut by 4 bases and J by 7 bases, with 15 bases left in between. The CDR3 has 13 residues. As DNA, the CDR3 is TGTGCCAGCAGCCAGGGACTCGGCGGGGAGCAGTACTTC. Its translation is CASSQGLGGEQYF.

This clone was observed a few times. The J gene is TRBJ2-7, the V gene TRBV25-1; 7 bases align to TRBD1. J gave up 1 base and V 5 bases, and 11 bases lay outside the gene matches. The CDR3 runs 16 residues. Germline-derived CDR1 and CDR2 are MGHDK and SYGVNS. In DNA form, the CDR3 reads TGTGCCAGCAGTCCACAGGACAGGCGGTGGTCCTACGAGCAGTACTTC. Translated, it gives CASSPQDRRWSYEQYF.

The rearrangement links TRBV28 to TRBJ2-7; 7 nucleotides align to TRBD1. J was trimmed by 3 bases and V by 8 bases; bases with no gene match: 16. This CDR3 comprises 16 residues. Germline V gives CDR1 MDHEN, CDR2 SYDVKM. The CDR3 region is CASRPLGQPVFYEQYF. Here the CDR3 DNA reads TGTGCCAGCCGGCCCTTGGGACAGCCCGTGTTCTACGAGCAGTACTTC.

This clone was observed once. The V gene is TRBV5-4, the J gene TRBJ2-7, with TRBD1 identical over 8 bases. The CDR3 is 15 amino acids. Trimming removed 2 bases from V and 3 bases from J; junction bases left unmatched: 7. Germline V gives CDR1 SGHNT, CDR2 YYREEE (reference sequence). The CDR3: CASSFTGTGLYEQYF. In DNA form, the CDR3 reads TGTGCCAGCAGCTTTACCGGGACAGGTCTCTACGAGCAGTACTTC.

This sequence joins TRBV4-1 and TRBJ2-7, with a possible D match to TRBD1 (6 bases). Germline V gene data show CDR1 as MGHRA and CDR2 as YSYEKL. V gave up 2 bases and J gave up 5 bases, with 22 bases separating them. The CDR3 is 17 amino acids. The CDR3, as DNA: TGCGCCAGCAGCCAACGCCATCTACAGGGATTGCGCGACGAGCAGTACTTC. Encoded protein: CASSQRHLQGLRDEQYF.

V usage is TRBV19 and J usage is TRBJ1-5, with TRBD1 identical over 12 bases. The CDR3 loop spans 20 amino acids. The V and J ends lost 3 bases and 9 bases, in that order; junction bases with no gene match: 21. Germline V gene sequence: CDR1 LNHDA, CDR2 SQIVND (reference sequence). CDR3 region: CASSIVGWGQGASVAGPQHF. DNA of the CDR3: TGTGCCAGTAGTATCGTTGGGTGGGGACAGGGGGCTTCCGTTGCTGGGCCCCAGCATTTT. The whole variable domain, filled in from reference TRBV19 and TRBJ1-5, reads DGGITQSPKYLFRKEGQNVTLSCEQNLNHDAMYWYRQDPGQGLRLIYYSQIVNDFQKGDIAEGYSVSREKKESFPLTVTSAQKNPTAFYLCASSIVGWGQGASVAGPQHFGDGTRLSIL.

V and J are TRBV14 and TRBJ1-2; 7 bases fit TRBD1. V shed 2 bases, J shed 4 bases, and the junction held 10 bases outside the gene matches. CDR3 length: 16 amino acids. The germline gives CDR1 SGHDN, CDR2 FVKESK. The CDR3 DNA sequence: TGTGCCAGCAGCCAAAGGGTAGGGACAGTCAGCTATGGCTACACCTTC. Translation: CASSQRVGTVSYGYTF.

The chain employs TRBV29-1 and TRBJ2-7; D is perhaps TRBD1 (7 bases). The V end lost 3 bases, the J end lost 6 bases, and 12 bases lay between the germline ends. Germline CDR1 and CDR2: SQVTM and ANQGSEA. This CDR3 is built from 12 residues. The CDR3: CSVDAGGGEQYF. The CDR3 bases are TGCAGCGTTGACGCAGGGGGAGGCGAGCAGTACTTC.

This rearrangement joins TRBV30 to TRBJ2-3; no definite D call. The germline V gene has CDR1 GTSNPN and CDR2 SVGIG (reference sequence). The CDR3 has 17 amino acids. V shed 0 bases and J shed 2 bases, with 18 bases lying between them. CDR3 protein: CAWSVPAPGSYTDTQYF. In nucleotides, the CDR3 is TGTGCCTGGAGTGTACCCGCTCCAGGCAGTTACACAGATACGCAGTATTTT.

V is TRBV6-1 and J is TRBJ1-5, with D hard to call. This CDR3 is 12 amino acids long. V lost 7 bases, J lost 7 bases, and 11 bases lay in between. From germline, CDR1 is MNHNS and CDR2 SASEGT. CDR3 nucleotides: TGTGCCAGCAACCCGCCAGGCCAGCCCCAGCATTTT. It encodes CASNPPGQPQHF.

The chain uses TRBV11-2 and TRBJ2-6, with D uncertain. Germline CDR1 reads SGHAT; CDR2 reads FQNNGV. The V and J ends lost 7 bases and 0 bases respectively, with 7 bases between them. CDR3 length: 14 residues. CDR3 DNA: TGTGCCAGCATTCAGAACTCTGGGGCCAACGTCCTGACTTTC. Its protein product is CASIQNSGANVLTF.

The genes are TRBV7-8 and TRBJ1-2; D perhaps matches TRBD1 (6 bases). Trimming stripped 1 base from V and 1 base from J, with 7 bases between. This CDR3 comprises 14 residues. CDR1 and CDR2 (germline): SGHVS, FQNEAQ. CDR3 sequence: CASSLEGHNYGYTF. The CDR3 DNA follows: TGTGCCAGCAGCTTAGAGGGACATAACTATGGCTACACCTTC. Full variable domain (missing parts from reference TRBV7-8 and TRBJ1-2): GAGVSQSPRYKVAKRGQDVALRCDPISGHVSLFWYQQALGQGPEFLTYFQNEAQLDKSGLPSDRFFAERPEGSVSTLKIQRTQQEDSAVYLCASSLEGHNYGYTFGSGTRLTVV.

This clone was counted only a few times. This chain uses TRBV6-5 with TRBJ2-7, with D perhaps matching TRBD1 (6 bases). Germline CDR1 reads MNHEY; CDR2 reads SVGAGI. The length of the CDR3 is 15 residues. Deletions cut 0 bases from V and 4 bases from J, with 13 bases between. This CDR3 reads CASSYSDRRIYEQYF. The CDR3 DNA reads as TGTGCCAGCAGTTACTCTGACAGGAGGATATACGAGCAGTACTTC.

V usage is TRBV30 and J usage is TRBJ2-4; 15 positions agree with TRBD2. V dropped 0 bases and J dropped 1; count of bases not matched to a gene: 10. The germline gives CDR1 GTSNPN, CDR2 SVGIG (reference sequence). The CDR3 length is 20 residues. The CDR3 loop is CAWSVRTSGRGGLAKNIQYF. In nucleotides, the CDR3 is TGTGCCTGGAGTGTAAGGACTAGCGGGAGGGGGGGCCTCGCCAAAAACATTCAGTACTTC. Full variable domain (remainder filled in from reference TRBV30 and TRBJ2-4): SQTIHQWPATLVQPVGSPLSLECTVEGTSNPNLYWYRQAAGRGLQLLFYSVGIGQISSEVPQNLSASRPQDRQFILSSKKLLLSDSGFYLCAWSVRTSGRGGLAKNIQYFGAGTRLSVL.

This clone was detected once. The gene calls are TRBV29-1 and TRBJ2-3; D gene ambiguous. There are 12 residues in the CDR3. Germline V gives CDR1 SQVTM, CDR2 ANQGSEA. Trimming stripped 4 bases from V and 0 bases from J, with 5 bases between. The CDR3 region is CSVVQSTDTQYF. For the CDR3, the DNA is TGCAGCGTTGTTCAGAGCACAGATACGCAGTATTTT.

The chain recombines TRBV27 with TRBJ2-4, with TRBD2 identical over 16 bases. The CDR3 loop spans 21 amino acids. Trimming cost V 4 bases and J 0 bases; bases outside gene matches: 12. Looked up from germline, CDR1 is MNHEY and CDR2 is SMNVEV (reference sequence). The CDR3 DNA sequence: TGTGCCAGCAGTTCGCTTCCGGGACTAGCGGGGGGGACTCTAGCCAAAAACATTCAGTACTTC. Translating gives CASSSLPGLAGGTLAKNIQYF.

The V gene is TRBV19, the J gene TRBJ2-1, with TRBD2 identical over 8 bases. Unmatched junction bases numbered 8, after V lost 8 bases and J lost 8 bases. Germline V gives CDR1 LNHDA, CDR2 SQIVND (reference sequence). There are 13 residues in the CDR3. CDR3 region: CASLREGMDEQFF. The CDR3 region has the DNA TGTGCCAGTCTCCGGGAGGGGATGGATGAGCAGTTCTTC.